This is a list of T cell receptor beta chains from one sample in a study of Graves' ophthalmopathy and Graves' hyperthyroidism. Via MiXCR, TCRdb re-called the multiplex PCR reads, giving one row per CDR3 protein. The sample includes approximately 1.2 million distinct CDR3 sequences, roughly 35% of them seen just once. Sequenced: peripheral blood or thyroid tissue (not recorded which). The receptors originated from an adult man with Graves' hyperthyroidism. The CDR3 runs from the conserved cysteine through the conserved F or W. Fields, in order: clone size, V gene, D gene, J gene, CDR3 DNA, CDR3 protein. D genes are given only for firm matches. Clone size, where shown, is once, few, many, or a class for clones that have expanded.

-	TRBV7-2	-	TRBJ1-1	TGTGCCAGCAGCGATACACCGGACACTGAAGCTTTCTTT	CASSDTPDTEAFF
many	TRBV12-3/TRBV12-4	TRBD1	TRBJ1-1	TGTGCCAGCAGTTTAGAAGGACAGGCTGAAACTGAAGCTTTCTTT	CASSLEGQAETEAFF
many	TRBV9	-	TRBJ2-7	TGTGCCAGCAGCGTGGGCGGGAATCCCTACGAGCAGTACTTC	CASSVGGNPYEQYF
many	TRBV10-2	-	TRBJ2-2	TGCGCCAGCAGTGAACCGTCTAGTGGAGGGGAGCTGTTTTTT	CASSEPSSGGELFF
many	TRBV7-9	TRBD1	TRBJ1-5	TGTGCCAGCAGGACGACAGGGGGCGGAGATCAGCCCCAGCATTTT	CASRTTGGGDQPQHF
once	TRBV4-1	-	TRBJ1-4	TGCGCCAGCAGCCAAGACCTTCCGGGAGCAACTAATGAAAAACTGTTTTTT	CASSQDLPGATNEKLFF
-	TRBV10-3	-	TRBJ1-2	TGTGCCATCAGCCTGGACAGCGTTGGGGACTATGGCTACACCTTC	CAISLDSVGDYGYTF
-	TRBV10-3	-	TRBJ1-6	TGTGCCATCAGTGACCGGGACGGATCACCCCTCCACTTT	CAISDRDGSPLHF
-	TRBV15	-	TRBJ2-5	TGTGCCACCAGCAGCCCGGGGGTCCGAGAGACCCAGTACTTC	CATSSPGVRETQYF
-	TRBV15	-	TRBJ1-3	TGTGCCACCAGCAGAGGTCCAGCTAACTATGGCTACACCATATATTTT	CATSRGPANYGYTIYF
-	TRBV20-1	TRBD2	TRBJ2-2	TGCATTTCTACCCGTGCGGGACTAGCGGGAGCGGGCACCGGGGAGCTGTTTTTT	CISTRAGLAGAGTGELFF
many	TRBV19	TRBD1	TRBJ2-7	TGTGCCAGTACCATAACCGGGACAGGGAGGTCCGAGCAGTACTTC	CASTITGTGRSEQYF
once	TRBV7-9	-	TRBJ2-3	TGTGCCAGCAGCTTAGGGCGGACAGGCACAGATACGCAGTATTTT	CASSLGRTGTDTQYF
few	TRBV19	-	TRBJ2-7	TGTGCCAGTAGTCCCACCCCTGGACAGTCCTACGAGCAGTACTTC	CASSPTPGQSYEQYF
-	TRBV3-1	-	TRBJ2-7	TGTGCCAGCAGCTCGGACGAGGTCGAGCAGTACTTC	CASSSDEVEQYF
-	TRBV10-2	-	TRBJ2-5	TGCGCCAGCAGTGAGCCGGACAGTGGGAGAATCCAAGAGACCCAGTACTTC	CASSEPDSGRIQETQYF
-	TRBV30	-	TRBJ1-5	TGTGCCTGGAGGTCCCAGGCGGCGAGTAACCAGCCCCAGCATTTT	CAWRSQAASNQPQHF
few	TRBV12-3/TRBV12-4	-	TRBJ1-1	TGTGCCAGCAACAAAGCCGGGACCCAAGCTTTCTTT	CASNKAGTQAFF
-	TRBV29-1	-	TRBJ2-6	TGCAGCGTCCGCCAAACAGGGATCGGTGGGGCCAACGTCCTGACTTTC	CSVRQTGIGGANVLTF
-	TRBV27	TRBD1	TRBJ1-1	TGTGCCAGCAGTCAGCCTGGGACAGCTGAAGCTTTCTTT	CASSQPGTAEAFF
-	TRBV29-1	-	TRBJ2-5	TGCAGCGGGGACGCGGGGGCCGAGACCCAGTACTTC	CSGDAGAETQYF
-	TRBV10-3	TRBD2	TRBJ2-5	TGTGCCATCAGCTCCGGGACTAGCGTCGAGACCCAGTACTTC	CAISSGTSVETQYF
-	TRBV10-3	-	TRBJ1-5	TGTGCCATCAGTGCCCCGGGTCGGGAGCACGAGCATTTT	CAISAPGREHEHF
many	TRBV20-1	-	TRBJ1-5	TGCAGTGCTAGGACGGCCTATAGCAATCAGCCCCAGCATTTT	CSARTAYSNQPQHF
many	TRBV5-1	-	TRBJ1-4	TGCGCCAGCAGCTGGGGGACGGACGCTGCGAGTGAAAAACTGTTTTTT	CASSWGTDAASEKLFF
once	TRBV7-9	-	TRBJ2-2	TGTGCCAGCAGCTTTTTTGGCGGGGAGCTGTTTTTT	CASSFFGGELFF
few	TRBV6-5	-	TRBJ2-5	TGTGCCAGCAGTTACTCGGAAGCGCACCAAGAGACCCAGTACTTC	CASSYSEAHQETQYF
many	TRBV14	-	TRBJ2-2	TGTGCCAGCAGCCAAGTTAAGGGCATCGACACCGGGGAGCTGTTTTTT	CASSQVKGIDTGELFF
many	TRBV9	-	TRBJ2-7	TGTGCCAGCAGCGTACGTAGCGGAAGCTCCTACGAGCAGTACTTC	CASSVRSGSSYEQYF
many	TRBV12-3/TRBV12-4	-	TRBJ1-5	TGTGCCAGCAGTCCCCATGAGGGTAATGGCAATCAGCCCCAGCATTTT	CASSPHEGNGNQPQHF
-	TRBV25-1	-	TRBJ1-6	TGTGCCAGCGTAAAAATGGGGAATTCACCCCTCCACTTT	CASVKMGNSPLHF
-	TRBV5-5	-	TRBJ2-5	TGTGCCAGCAGCTTGGAGGGGTTCGTCACCCTGGGTGAGACCCAGTACTTC	CASSLEGFVTLGETQYF
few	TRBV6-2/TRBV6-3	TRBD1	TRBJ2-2	TGTGCCAGCAGCGTCAACAGGGGGCCCAATACCGGGGAGCTGTTTTTT	CASSVNRGPNTGELFF
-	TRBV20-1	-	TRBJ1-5	TGCAGTGCTAGTTTCGACAGCCAAGAGACCCAGCATTTT	CSASFDSQETQHF
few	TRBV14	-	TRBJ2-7	TGTGCCAGCAGCCCCAGACTAGTAGGGGACTACGAGCAGTACTTC	CASSPRLVGDYEQYF
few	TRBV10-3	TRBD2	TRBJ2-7	TGTGCCAGCCGTTCCGGCAGGGAGGGAAACGAGCAGTACTTC	CASRSGREGNEQYF
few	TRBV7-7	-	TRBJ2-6	TGTGCCAGCTTCTTGGGCTCTGGGGCCAACGTCCTGACTTTC	CASFLGSGANVLTF
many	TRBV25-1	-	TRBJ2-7	TGTGCCAGCAGTGACGAGGGCTCCTCCAACGAGCAGTACTTC	CASSDEGSSNEQYF
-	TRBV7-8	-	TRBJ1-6	TGTGCCAGCAGTCATAGTCCGGGAAATTCACCCCTCCACTTT	CASSHSPGNSPLHF
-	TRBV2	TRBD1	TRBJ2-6	TGTGCCAGCAGTTGGGACAGGGGGATCTCTGGGGCCAACGTCCTGACTTTC	CASSWDRGISGANVLTF
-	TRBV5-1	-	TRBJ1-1	TGCGCCAGCAGCGATCAACGGGAGGCGAACACTGAAGCTTTCTTT	CASSDQREANTEAFF
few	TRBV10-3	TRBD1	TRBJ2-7	TGTGCCAGCAGTCTGACAGGGGGCCACATCTACGAGCAGTACTTC	CASSLTGGHIYEQYF
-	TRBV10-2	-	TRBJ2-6	TGCGCCAGCAGGGGTTCGGGGACTGGGGCCAACGTCCTGACTTTC	CASRGSGTGANVLTF
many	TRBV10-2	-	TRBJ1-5	TGCGCCAGCGTGGGCCAGGGCAATCAGCCCCAGCATTTT	CASVGQGNQPQHF